Sequencing of this T cell receptor (beta chain) was carried out in a study of cytomegalovirus exposure and HLA in healthy donors. Vbeta (60) and Jbeta (13) primers were used in the PCR. Measured with immunoSEQ multiplex PCR; TCRdb has only the in-frame clones, and not every one. The table lists some 150,000 clones, 82% of them singletons. Germline CDR1 and CDR2: SNHLY and FYNNEI. V shed 4 bases, J shed 7 bases, and the junction held 10 bases outside the gene matches. The CDR3 is 15 amino acids. The source is a woman in her forties or fifties in good health and CMV-seropositive. The sequenced material came from PBMCs. The chain links TRBV2 to TRBJ1-5; 7 nucleotides align to TRBD1. CDR3 amino acids: CASSVAGGTVQPQHF. The CDR3 nucleotides read TGTGCCAGCAGTGTTGCAGGGGGGACGGTACAGCCCCAGCATTTT.